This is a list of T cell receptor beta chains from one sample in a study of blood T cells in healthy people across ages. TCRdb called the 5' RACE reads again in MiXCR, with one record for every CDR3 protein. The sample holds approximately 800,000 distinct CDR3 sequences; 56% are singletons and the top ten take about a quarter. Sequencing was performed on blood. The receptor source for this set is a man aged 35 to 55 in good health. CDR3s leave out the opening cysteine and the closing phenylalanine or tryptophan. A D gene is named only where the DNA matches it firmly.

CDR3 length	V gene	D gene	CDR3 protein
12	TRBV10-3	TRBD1	AIVPGTGVYEQY
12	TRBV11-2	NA	ASSQSRAHGEQY
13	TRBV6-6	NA	ASSQDYAKGYGYT
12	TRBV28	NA	ASRPDQPYNEQF
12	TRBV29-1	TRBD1	SVEVGQGFYEQY
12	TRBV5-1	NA	ASSLAGRGETQY
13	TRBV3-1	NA	ASSPSRPVAYGYT
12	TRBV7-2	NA	ASSGGGLRYGYT
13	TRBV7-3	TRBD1	ASSLIQGAHNEQF
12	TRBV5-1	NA	ASSLGAAQETQY
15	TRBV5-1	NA	ASSGEEVTASNSPLH
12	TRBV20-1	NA	SASPLANTDTQY
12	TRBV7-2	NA	ASSSLQGRETQY
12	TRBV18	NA	ASSPKEGYTEAF
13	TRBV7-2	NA	ASSLGQGGPYEQY
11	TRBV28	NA	ASTEDVNNEQF
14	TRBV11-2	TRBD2	ASSSIAGGPSKEQY
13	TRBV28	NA	ASSFQLTGWREQY
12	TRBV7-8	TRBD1	ASSLERDSYGHT
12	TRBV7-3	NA	ASSLTHNNYGYT
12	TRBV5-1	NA	ASSIGQTSETQY
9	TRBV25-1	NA	ASISGKTQY
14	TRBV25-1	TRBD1	ASSPRTGGSYNEQF
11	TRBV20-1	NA	SASSAVLYEQY
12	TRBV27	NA	ASSFLGGTDTQY
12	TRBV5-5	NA	ASREHGLYNEQF
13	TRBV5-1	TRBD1	ASSLGQGSNYGYT
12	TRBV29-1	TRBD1	SVARTGGLETQY
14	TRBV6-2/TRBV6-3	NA	ASSYLGAGVAREQY
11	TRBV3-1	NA	ASSQESRETQY
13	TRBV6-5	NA	ASSYRPDANYGYT
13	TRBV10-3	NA	AISVPGTTSYEQY
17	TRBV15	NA	ATSSTRGDTDYSNQPQH
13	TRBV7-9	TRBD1	ASSARQGAWDEQY
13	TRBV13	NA	ASSLVGEGAYEQY
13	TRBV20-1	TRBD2	SAFPSGGAYNEQF
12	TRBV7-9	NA	ASSSPTPYNEQF
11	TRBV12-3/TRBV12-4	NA	ANRRRGANVLT
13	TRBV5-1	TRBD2	ASSLDGTSGGVGY
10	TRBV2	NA	ASSEGGYEQF
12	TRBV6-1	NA	ASSGDIPIYEQY
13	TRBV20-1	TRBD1	SARGDRGLQETQY
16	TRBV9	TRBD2	ASSSLGGRGSGTNVLT
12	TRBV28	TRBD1	ASSDGTGDTEAF
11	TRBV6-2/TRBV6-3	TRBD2	ASSYLAEETQY